This T cell receptor (beta chain) was observed in a study of CD8+ T cells in alopecia areata. Whole-study context: It was oral tofacitinib, at 5 to 10 mg twice daily, that treated patients received.

CDR3 length: 14 residues. Germline values: CDR1 SGHVS, CDR2 FQNEAQ. Trimming took 0 bases from V and 2 from J; bases not matched to a gene: 1. The treatment was: oral pan-JAK inhibitor, 5-10 mg twice daily. Those with alopecia areata gave lesional scalp punch biopsies and peripheral blood. Study-level findings and limits: In scalp and blood, many expanded lesional clones persisted during tofacitinib. Only one nonresponder was present, which leaves the link between baseline CD8+ expansion and response uncertain.

Details on this clone: What it binds is unknown.

Sequencing relied on a cDNA template that was reverse transcribed from extracted RNA. Some clones are missing from TCRdb's copy, which holds only in-frame ones; the method was immunoSEQ multiplex PCR. The sample consists of some 200,000 clones, less than 45% of them appearing once. Sequenced here: CD4+ T cells sorted from blood, sampled at approximately week 36, from a patient treated with tofacitinib. The rearrangement links TRBV7-8 to TRBJ2-7; 7 bases match TRBD1. This clonotype was sampled from a human donor with alopecia areata. DNA of the CDR3: TGTGCCAGCAGCTTAGCGGGACAGCCCTACGAGCAGTACTTC. Protein: CASSLAGQPYEQYF.